These 7 T cell receptor beta chains were sequenced from one sample in a study of technical replicates of blood from four donors. Method: immunoSEQ multiplex PCR; TCRdb's copy keeps in-frame clones and lacks some. The sample records tens of thousands of clones, about 91% being singletons. Material: T cells isolated from PBMCs. These receptor sequences come from a human donor in good health. Some clones in this sample may be carry-over from other donors' samples.

This chain connects TRBV10-3 to TRBJ1-3; D is perhaps TRBD1 (5 bases). V was shortened by 0 bases and J by 1 base, with 7 bases between the two germline ends. Germline CDR1 ENHRY, CDR2 SYGVKD. This CDR3 is built from 15 residues. CDR3 loop: CAISESTDSGNTIYF. CDR3 sequence (DNA): TGTGCCATCAGTGAGTCGACAGATTCTGGAAACACCATATATTTT.

The rearrangement uses TRBV6-5 and TRBJ2-2; D uncertain. Germline V lookup: CDR1 MNHEY, CDR2 SVGAGI. There are 15 residues in the CDR3. V was clipped by 6 bases and J by 4 bases, with 15 bases between them. CDR3 nucleotide sequence: TGTGCCAGCAGATCCACAGCCCAGGCCACCGGGGAGCTGTTTTTT. Protein product: CASRSTAQATGELFF.

This clone was counted a few times. The genes are TRBV6-5 and TRBJ1-1, with D unresolved. The CDR3 is 13 residues long. Trimming stripped 0 bases from V and 4 bases from J, with 6 bases between. Germline V CDR1 and CDR2: MNHEY, SVGAGI. The CDR3 coding sequence is TGTGCCAGCAGTTACTCGTGGAGCACTGAAGCTTTCTTT. It specifies CASSYSWSTEAFF.

As DNA, the CDR3 is TGTGCCAGCAGCGATAGACAGGGTAGAAAGCAGTACTTC. Its translation is CASSDRQGRKQYF. The genes are TRBV21-1 and TRBJ2-7; the table's D gene call, TRBD1, was not cross checked with the DNA. TRBV21-1 is annotated as a pseudogene. The CDR3 spans 13 residues.

V usage is TRBV19 and J usage is TRBJ2-5, with TRBD2 matching over 16 bases. Germline V lookup: CDR1 LNHDA, CDR2 SQIVND (reference sequence). The CDR3 has 17 amino acids. V lost 3 bases and J lost 4; bases outside the gene matches: 5. The CDR3 region has the DNA TGTGCCAGTAGTATTACCGGGACTAGCGGGAGGGGAGAGACCCAGTACTTC. The encoded protein is CASSITGTSGRGETQYF.

This chain connects TRBV6-1 to TRBJ2-7; possibly TRBD1 for D (6 bases). CDR3 size: 14 residues. V lost 7 bases to trimming and J lost 3 bases, with 16 bases between them. Germline V gene data show CDR1 as MNHNS and CDR2 as SASEGT. The CDR3 protein is CASKHRDIGYEQYF. CDR3 nucleotide sequence: TGTGCCAGCAAACATCGGGACATAGGCTACGAGCAGTACTTC.

This clone was recorded once. This chain joins TRBV7-2 and TRBJ2-7, with TRBD2 matching over 14 bases. This CDR3 is 17 amino acids long. In germline, CDR1 is SGHTA, CDR2 FQGNSA. With 5 bases clipped from V and 7 bases from J, the junction kept 13 bases outside the gene matches. Written as DNA, the CDR3 is TGTGCCAGCAGCCCGATTAGACTAGCGGGAGGGCCTAGGGAGCAGTACTTC. Translation: CASSPIRLAGGPREQYF.